This TCR beta chain was identified during a study of T cells of healthy individuals. TCRdb re-called the 5' RACE reads with MiXCR, one entry per CDR3 protein. The sample yields around 53,000 distinct CDR3 sequences, roughly 15% seen once. This clonotype was picked up many times. This receptor was obtained from a human donor in good health.

The CDR3 loop is CASKVAGQETQYF. The CDR3 region has the DNA TGTGCCAGCAAGGTAGCGGGACAAGAGACCCAGTACTTC. V usage is TRBV6-1 and J usage is TRBJ2-5, with 8 bases that match TRBD2. J gave up 2 bases and V 7 bases, and 3 bases lay outside the gene matches. The CDR3 is 13 amino acids. Germline CDR1 and CDR2: MNHNS and SASEGT.